This T cell receptor beta chain emerged from a study of molecular identifiers for immune sequencing clone quantification. Previously described methods and listed TCR primers were used for bulk TCR libraries. TCRdb itself ran the PCR reads through MiXCR, one entry per CDR3 protein. The sample carries approximately 500,000 distinct CDR3 sequences, around 23% recorded once. Germline CDR1 is LNHNV and CDR2 is YYDKDF (reference sequence). The CDR3 length is 15 residues. Trimming pared 1 base from V and 0 bases from J, leaving 6 bases between. The clonotype comes from a human donor in good health. Some libraries in this study had Jurkat cell RNA spiked in. This sequence joins TRBV15 and TRBJ1-4; no definite D call. Sequences were obtained from naive CD8+ T cells from blood, with Jurkat cell RNA spiked in. This sample's subset: FACS-sorted CD8+CD4-CCR7+CD45RA+ naive T cells. The CDR3 DNA reads TGTGCCACCAGCAGAGTTGTTGCAACTAATGAAAAACTGTTTTTT. The encoded protein is CATSRVVATNEKLFF.